The rows below give T cell receptor beta chains drawn from one sample of a study of blood T cells in healthy people across ages. TCRdb passed the 5' RACE reads through MiXCR, listing each CDR3 protein once. This table has over 600,000 distinct CDR3 sequences, around half appearing once. Sequenced material: blood. Source of these receptors: a man older than 75 in good health. The conserved cysteine and the conserved F or W are not part of the CDR3 here. Fields, in order: V gene, CDR3 protein.

TRBV20-1,SAVNLAGVRDTQY
TRBV3-1,ASSTTGQETQY
TRBV12-3/TRBV12-4,ASRSGYSPLH
TRBV20-1,SARDLTSGIDEQY
TRBV6-2/TRBV6-3,ASSYSGHTEAF
TRBV30,AWSRQANTGELF
TRBV3-1,ASTRAGTSSYEQY
TRBV2,ASNMEGSSFGTQY
TRBV6-5,ASSPQTGYSGYT
TRBV29-1,SVLLWEYGYT